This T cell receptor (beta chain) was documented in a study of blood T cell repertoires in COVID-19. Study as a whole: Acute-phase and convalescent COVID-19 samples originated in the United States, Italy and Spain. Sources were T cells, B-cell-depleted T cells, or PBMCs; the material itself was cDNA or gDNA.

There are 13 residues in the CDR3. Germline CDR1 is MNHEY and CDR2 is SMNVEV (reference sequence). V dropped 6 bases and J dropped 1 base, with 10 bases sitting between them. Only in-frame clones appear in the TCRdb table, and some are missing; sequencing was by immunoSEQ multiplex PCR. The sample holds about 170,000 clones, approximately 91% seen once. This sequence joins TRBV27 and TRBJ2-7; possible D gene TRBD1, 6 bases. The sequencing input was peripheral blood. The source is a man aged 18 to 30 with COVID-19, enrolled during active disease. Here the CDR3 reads CASRGHSSYEQYF. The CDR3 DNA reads TGTGCCAGCAGGGGACATTCGTCCTACGAGCAGTACTTC.